These 13 T cell receptor beta chains originate from one sample sequenced in a study of blood T cells in healthy people across ages. Using a J-beta primer mix together with a sample-barcoded 5' primer, a second PCR was run for roughly 6 to 12 cycles. Via MiXCR, TCRdb re-called the 5' RACE reads, giving one row per CDR3 protein. The sample consists of more than 800,000 distinct CDR3 sequences, 45% of them appearing once. The specimen was blood. Source of these receptors: a woman aged 55-69 years in good health.

This chain connects TRBV24-1 to TRBJ2-2; possibly TRBD1 for D (6 bases). The germline V gene encodes CDR1 KGHDR and CDR2 SFDVKD. The CDR3 length is 15 residues. V was shortened by 4 bases and J by 4 bases, with 12 bases between the two germline ends. The CDR3 spells CATSEDTGSTGELFF. The CDR3 coding sequence is TGTGCCACCAGTGAGGACACAGGGAGCACCGGGGAGCTGTTTTTT.

In DNA, the CDR3 is TGTGCCAGCAGCGGCCCGCGTGGGTCGGCTTTCTTT. Protein sequence: CASSGPRGSAFF. The chain has TRBV9 and TRBJ1-1; D is uncertain. The germline V and J ends were trimmed by 3 bases and 11 bases, with 14 bases remaining between them. The germline gives CDR1 SGDLS, CDR2 YYNGEE. This CDR3 spans 12 amino acids.

This clonotype was counted between two and nine times. The chain joins TRBV5-1 to TRBJ2-4, with 7 positions matching TRBD1. This CDR3 comprises 17 residues. The ends lost 1 base at V and 4 bases at J; junction bases unmatched: 11. The germline V gene has CDR1 SGHRS and CDR2 YFSETQ. CDR3: CASSLTTAPGQKNIQYF. The CDR3 bases are TGCGCCAGCAGCTTGACCACTGCACCGGGACAGAAAAACATTCAGTACTTC.

This chain joins TRBV29-1 and TRBJ2-1, with D maybe TRBD1 (6 bases). The germline V and J ends were trimmed by 5 bases and 9 bases, with 20 bases remaining between them. The CDR3 covers 14 residues. From germline, CDR1 is SQVTM and CDR2 ANQGSEA. The CDR3 DNA follows: TGCAGCGTTCCAGTCCGGGACAAGACGAGTGAGCAGTTCTTC. This encodes CSVPVRDKTSEQFF.

This chain joins TRBV15 and TRBJ2-3, with 7 bases matching TRBD2. This CDR3 is 15 amino acids long. V gave up 5 bases and J gave up 5 bases; unmatched junction bases: 10. CDR1 LNHNV and CDR2 YYDKDF come from the germline V gene (reference sequence). The DNA for the CDR3 is TGTGCCACCAGCCAGACGGGGAGGGCGGAAGATACGCAGTATTTT. Protein product: CATSQTGRAEDTQYF. Drawing the rest from reference TRBV15 and TRBJ2-3, the complete variable domain is DAMVIQNPRYQVTQFGKPVTLSCSQTLNHNVMYWYQQKSSQAPKLLFHYYDKDFNNEADTPDNFQSRRPNTSFCFLDIRSPGLGDTAMYLCATSQTGRAEDTQYFGPGTRLTVL.

The chain has TRBV9 and TRBJ2-1, with TRBD2 as a possible D gene (5 bases). Germline-derived CDR1 and CDR2 are SGDLS and YYNGEE. This CDR3 spans 14 amino acids. V was trimmed by 9 bases and J by 2 bases, leaving 15 bases between them. The CDR3 bases are TGTGCCAACCTAGCCAGGAAACCCTACAATGAGCAGTTCTTC. Protein sequence: CANLARKPYNEQFF.

The rearrangement uses TRBV5-1 and TRBJ2-3; D is possibly TRBD1 (7 bases). Germline values: CDR1 SGHRS, CDR2 YFSETQ. CDR3 length: 15 amino acids. With 4 bases removed from V and 6 bases from J, the gap between germline ends came to 18 bases. The CDR3 loop reads CASSPQGGKGDTQYF. CDR3 sequence (DNA): TGCGCCAGCAGCCCCCAGGGGGGAAAAGGGGATACGCAGTATTTT. Using reference TRBV5-1 and TRBJ2-3 for the parts outside the CDR3, the full variable domain is KAGVTQTPRYLIKTRGQQVTLSCSPISGHRSVSWYQQTPGQGLQFLFEYFSETQRNKGNFPGRFSGRQFSNSRSEMNVSTLELGDSALYLCASSPQGGKGDTQYFGPGTRLTVL.

The rearrangement joins TRBV29-1 to TRBJ1-2; D possibly corresponds to TRBD1 (6 bases). V lost 7 bases and J lost 0, with 12 bases in between. Germline CDR1 reads SQVTM; CDR2 reads ANQGSEA. This CDR3 has 13 residues. CDR3 residues: CSATGQPNYGYTF. The CDR3 DNA reads as TGCAGCGCCACAGGACAGCCTAACTATGGCTACACCTTC.

This clonotype was seen a few times. This chain links TRBV7-2 with TRBJ2-5, with TRBD2 matching 8 bases. The CDR3 spans 17 residues. Unmatched junction bases numbered 11, after V lost 0 bases and J lost 5 bases. The germline gives CDR1 SGHTA, CDR2 FQGNSA. In DNA form, the CDR3 reads TGTGCCAGCAGCTTAGCCTCCGGGACTAGTTGGTCGGAGACCCAGTACTTC. This sequence encodes CASSLASGTSWSETQYF.

V usage is TRBV7-2 and J usage is TRBJ2-1; TRBD2 aligns across 12 bases. The junction had 9 bases not matched to a gene; V was cut back by 5 bases and J by 7 bases. This CDR3 comprises 16 residues. In germline, CDR1 is SGHTA, CDR2 FQGNSA. The CDR3, as DNA: TGTGCCAGCAGCGTACTAGCGGGAGGTGGTTGGAATGAGCAGTTCTTC. Translation gives CASSVLAGGGWNEQFF.

The chain carries TRBV30 and TRBJ2-5; TRBD2 matches at 11 bases. The CDR3 has 11 amino acids. Trimming at V came to 3 bases and at J to 12 bases, leaving 3 bases not matched to a gene. CDR1 and CDR2 from the germline V gene are GTSNPN and SVGIG (reference sequence). The CDR3 is CAWSPGLAEYF. CDR3 coding DNA: TGTGCCTGGAGCCCGGGACTAGCGGAGTACTTC.

This clonotype was seen repeatedly, ten times or more. A read error may account for a junction end that differs from germline. This chain links TRBV10-3 with TRBJ2-4; no reliable D call. CDR1 ENHRY and CDR2 SYGVKD come from the germline V gene. CDR3 size: 11 residues. As DNA, the CDR3 is TGTGCCATCAGCGAGTCAAACATTCAGTACTTC. Its translation: CAISESNIQYF.

This clonotype was seen a handful of times. The chain employs TRBV10-1 and TRBJ2-3, with 8 bases aligning to TRBD2. The J segment lost 2 bases and the V segment lost 6 bases, leaving 25 bases of the junction unmatched. Per germline, CDR1 WNHNN and CDR2 SYGVQD (reference sequence). This CDR3 has 21 residues. CDR3 coding DNA: TGCGCCAGCAGATACGATAAAACCGGGACTAGGGGGATCCGGGACACAGATACGCAGTATTTT. Amino acid sequence: CASRYDKTGTRGIRDTDTQYF.